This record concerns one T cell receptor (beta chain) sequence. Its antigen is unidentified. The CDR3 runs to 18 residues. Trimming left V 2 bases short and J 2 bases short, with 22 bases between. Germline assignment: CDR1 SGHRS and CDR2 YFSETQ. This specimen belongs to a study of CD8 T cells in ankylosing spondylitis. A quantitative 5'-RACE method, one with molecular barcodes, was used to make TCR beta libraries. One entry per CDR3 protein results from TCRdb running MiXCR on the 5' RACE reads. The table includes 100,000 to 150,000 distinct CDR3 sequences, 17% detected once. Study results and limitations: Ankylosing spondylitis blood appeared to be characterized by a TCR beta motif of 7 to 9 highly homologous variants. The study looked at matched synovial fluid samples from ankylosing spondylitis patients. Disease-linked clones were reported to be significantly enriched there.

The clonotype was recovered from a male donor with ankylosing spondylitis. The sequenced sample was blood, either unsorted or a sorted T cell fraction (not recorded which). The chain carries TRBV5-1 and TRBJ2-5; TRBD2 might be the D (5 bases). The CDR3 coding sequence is TGCGCCAGCAGCTTTCCTAGGGCGGGCGGGCCGAGGCAAGAGACCCAGTACTTC. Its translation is CASSFPRAGGPRQETQYF.